The 5 T cell receptor beta chains listed next were all sequenced from one sample in a study of blood T cell repertoires in COVID-19. TCRdb keeps only in-frame clones here, not all; method: immunoSEQ multiplex PCR. The sample contains approximately 94,000 clones, roughly nine tenths of which appear only once. The sequenced sample was peripheral blood. The origin of the receptors is a middle-aged man with active COVID-19.

The CDR3 region is CASSIRLSTNEKLFF. The CDR3 coding sequence is TGTGCCAGTAGTATCCGCCTGAGTACGAATGAAAAACTGTTTTTT. V usage is TRBV19 and J usage is TRBJ1-4; no definite D call. Trimming cost V 3 bases and J 5 bases, with 13 bases left between them. Per the germline V gene, CDR1 is LNHDA and CDR2 is SQIVND (reference sequence). The length of the CDR3 is 15 residues.

V gene TRBV18 combines with J gene TRBJ2-1; TRBD1 matches at 9 bases. CDR1 is KGHSH, CDR2 LQKENI, per germline. The CDR3 is 15 amino acids. V was clipped by 0 bases and J by 7 bases; unmatched bases: 4. Here the CDR3 reads CASSPPTGGLNEQFF. The CDR3 DNA follows: TGTGCCAGCTCACCACCGACAGGGGGTTTGAATGAGCAGTTCTTC.

J is TRBJ2-5 and V is TRBV18; TRBD2 agrees at 7 bases. Trimming at V came to 4 bases and at J to 4 bases, leaving 3 bases not matched to a gene. The CDR3 contains 13 residues. CDR1 is KGHSH and CDR2 is LQKENI in the germline V gene. The CDR3 here is CASSQGGGETQYF. The CDR3 coding sequence is TGTGCCAGCTCACAGGGCGGGGGAGAGACCCAGTACTTC.

The chain is built from TRBV19 and TRBJ2-1; 10 bases align to TRBD2. The V and J ends lost 1 base and 1 base, in that order; junction bases with no gene match: 1. The CDR3 is 16 amino acids. Germline V gene sequence: CDR1 LNHDA, CDR2 SQIVND (reference sequence). The CDR3, as DNA: TGTGCCAGTAGTATAGCACTAGCGGGATCCTACAATGAGCAGTTCTTC. Its translation: CASSIALAGSYNEQFF. The entire variable domain, with the rest obtained from reference TRBV19 and TRBJ2-1, is as follows: DGGITQSPKYLFRKEGQNVTLSCEQNLNHDAMYWYRQDPGQGLRLIYYSQIVNDFQKGDIAEGYSVSREKKESFPLTVTSAQKNPTAFYLCASSIALAGSYNEQFFGPGTRLTVL.

This chain connects TRBV5-4 to TRBJ2-1; D may be TRBD2 (6 bases). Looked up from germline, CDR1 is SGHNT and CDR2 is YYREEE (reference sequence). With 4 bases removed from V and 3 bases from J, the gap between germline ends came to 11 bases. The CDR3 covers 14 residues. This CDR3 is CASSPRGYYNEQFF. The CDR3 coding sequence is TGTGCCAGCAGCCCGCGGGGTTACTACAATGAGCAGTTCTTC.